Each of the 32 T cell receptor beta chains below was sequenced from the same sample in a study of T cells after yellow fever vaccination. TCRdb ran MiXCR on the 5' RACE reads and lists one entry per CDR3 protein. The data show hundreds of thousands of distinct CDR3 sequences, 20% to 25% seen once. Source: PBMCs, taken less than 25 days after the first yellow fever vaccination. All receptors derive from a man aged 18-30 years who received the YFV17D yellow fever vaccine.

The CDR3 reads CASSFGRMGSPLHF. The DNA of the CDR3 is TGTGCCAGCAGCTTTGGCAGGATGGGTTCACCCCTCCACTTT. The genes are TRBV7-2 and TRBJ1-6; D unresolved. V shed 3 bases and J shed 9 bases, with 12 bases lying between them. The CDR3 totals 14 residues. Germline V lookup: CDR1 SGHTA, CDR2 FQGNSA. The complete variable domain, with remaining parts taken from reference TRBV7-2 and TRBJ1-6, reads GAGVSQSPSNKVTEKGKDVELRCDPISGHTALYWYRQSLGQGLEFLIYFQGNSAPDKSGLPSDRFSAERTGGSVSTLTIQRTQQEDSAVYLCASSFGRMGSPLHFGNGTRLTVT.

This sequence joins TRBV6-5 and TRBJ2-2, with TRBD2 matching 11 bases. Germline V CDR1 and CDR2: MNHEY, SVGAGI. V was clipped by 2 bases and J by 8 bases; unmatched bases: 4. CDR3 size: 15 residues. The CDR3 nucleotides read TGTGCCAGCAGTTACGGAACTAGCGGGGGAGGGGAGCTGTTTTTT. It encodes CASSYGTSGGGELFF.

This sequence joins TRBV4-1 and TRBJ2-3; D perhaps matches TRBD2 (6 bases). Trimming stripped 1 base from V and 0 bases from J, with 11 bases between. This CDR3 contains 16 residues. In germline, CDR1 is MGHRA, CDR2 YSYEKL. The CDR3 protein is CASSQGEDTSTDTQYF. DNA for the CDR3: TGCGCCAGCAGCCAAGGGGAGGACACAAGCACAGATACGCAGTATTTT.

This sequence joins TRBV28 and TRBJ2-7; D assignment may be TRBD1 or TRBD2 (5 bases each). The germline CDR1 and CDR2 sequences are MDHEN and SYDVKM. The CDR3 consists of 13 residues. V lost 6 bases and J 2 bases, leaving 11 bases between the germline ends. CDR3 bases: TGTGCCAGCAGCCGGGACGGCCCCTACGAGCAGTACGTC. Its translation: CASSRDGPYEQYV.

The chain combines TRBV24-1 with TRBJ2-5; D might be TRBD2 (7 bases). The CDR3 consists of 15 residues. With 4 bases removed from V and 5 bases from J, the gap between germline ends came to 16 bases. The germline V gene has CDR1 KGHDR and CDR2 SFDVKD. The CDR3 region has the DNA TGTGCCACCAGTGAGGGAGGGGGGGCCAGTGAGACCCAGTACTTC. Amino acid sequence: CATSEGGGASETQYF.

CDR3 region: CASPASGSYEQYV. The CDR3 region has the DNA TGTGCCAGCCCAGCTAGCGGGTCCTACGAGCAGTACGTC. The J gene is TRBJ2-7, the V gene TRBV6-4, with 8 bases aligning to TRBD2. V shed 8 bases and J 1 base; nucleotides not matched to a gene: 4. Germline V gene data show CDR1 as MRHNA and CDR2 as SNTAGT. The CDR3 is 13 amino acids.

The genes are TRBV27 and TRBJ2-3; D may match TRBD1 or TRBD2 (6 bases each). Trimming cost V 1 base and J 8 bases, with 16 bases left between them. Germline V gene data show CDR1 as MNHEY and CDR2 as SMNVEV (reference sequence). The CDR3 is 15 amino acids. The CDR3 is CASSLLPGAVGTQYF. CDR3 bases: TGTGCCAGCAGTTTATTGCCGGGGGCTGTCGGTACGCAGTATTTT.

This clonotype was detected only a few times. CDR3 residues: CASSQDFGQPQHF. The CDR3, as DNA: TGCGCCAGCAGCCAAGATTTCGGGCAGCCCCAGCATTTT. The chain carries TRBV4-3 and TRBJ1-5, with unresolved D. In germline, CDR1 is LGHNA, CDR2 YSLEER. The V and J ends lost 0 bases and 7 bases respectively, with 7 bases between them. The length of the CDR3 is 13 residues.

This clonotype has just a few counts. CDR3 amino acids: CASSYYGAEAFF. CDR3 bases: TGTGCCAGCAGTTACTACGGTGCTGAAGCTTTCTTT. This rearrangement joins TRBV6-5 to TRBJ1-1; no clear D gene. Trimming took 1 base from V and 6 from J, leaving 6 bases between them. CDR1 MNHEY and CDR2 SVGAGI come from the germline V gene. There are 12 residues in the CDR3.

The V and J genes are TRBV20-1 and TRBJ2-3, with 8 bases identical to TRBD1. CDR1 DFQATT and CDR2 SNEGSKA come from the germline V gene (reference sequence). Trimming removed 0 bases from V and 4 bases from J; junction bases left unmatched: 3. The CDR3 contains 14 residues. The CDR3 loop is CSARDRGRADTQYF. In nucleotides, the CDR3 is TGCAGTGCTAGAGACAGGGGGCGCGCAGATACGCAGTATTTT.

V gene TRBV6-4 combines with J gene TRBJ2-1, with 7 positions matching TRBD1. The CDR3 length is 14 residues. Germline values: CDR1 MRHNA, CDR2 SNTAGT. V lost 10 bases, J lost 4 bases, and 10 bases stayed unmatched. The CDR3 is CATEGAGGYNEQFF. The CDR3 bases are TGTGCCACCGAGGGGGCAGGGGGTTACAATGAGCAGTTCTTC.

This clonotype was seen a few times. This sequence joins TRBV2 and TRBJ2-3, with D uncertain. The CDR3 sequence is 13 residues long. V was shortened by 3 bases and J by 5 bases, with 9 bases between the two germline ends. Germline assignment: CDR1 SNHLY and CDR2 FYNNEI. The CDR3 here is CASSDDPGDTQYF. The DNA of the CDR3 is TGTGCCAGCAGTGACGACCCGGGAGATACGCAGTATTTT. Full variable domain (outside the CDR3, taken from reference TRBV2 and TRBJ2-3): EPEVTQTPSHQVTQMGQEVILRCVPISNHLYFYWYRQILGQKVEFLVSFYNNEISEKSEIFDDQFSVERPDGSNFTLKIRSTKLEDSAMYFCASSDDPGDTQYFGPGTRLTVL.

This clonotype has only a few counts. The CDR3 DNA follows: TGTGCCAGCAACCGATTTAACAGGGACACCTACGAGCAGTACGTC. This encodes CASNRFNRDTYEQYV. The J gene is TRBJ2-7, the V gene TRBV5-6; TRBD1 might be the D (6 bases). Germline assignment: CDR1 SGHDT and CDR2 YYEEEE. The V end was cut by 6 bases, the J end by 2 bases, with 18 bases between. The CDR3 totals 15 residues.

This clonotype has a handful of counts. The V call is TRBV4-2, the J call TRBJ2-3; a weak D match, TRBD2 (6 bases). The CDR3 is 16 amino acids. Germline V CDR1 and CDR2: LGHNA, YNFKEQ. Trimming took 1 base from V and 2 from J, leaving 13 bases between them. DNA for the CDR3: TGTGCCAGCAGCCAAGTGGCGGCGGGGATCACAGATACGCAGTATTTT. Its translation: CASSQVAAGITDTQYF.

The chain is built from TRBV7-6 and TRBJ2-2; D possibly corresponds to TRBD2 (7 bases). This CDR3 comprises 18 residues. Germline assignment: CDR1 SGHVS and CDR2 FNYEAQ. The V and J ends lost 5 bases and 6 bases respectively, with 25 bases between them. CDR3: CASSGAGTCCGGPGELFF. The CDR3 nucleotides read TGTGCCAGCAGCGGAGCAGGAACATGTTGCGGGGGCCCCGGGGAGCTGTTTTTT.

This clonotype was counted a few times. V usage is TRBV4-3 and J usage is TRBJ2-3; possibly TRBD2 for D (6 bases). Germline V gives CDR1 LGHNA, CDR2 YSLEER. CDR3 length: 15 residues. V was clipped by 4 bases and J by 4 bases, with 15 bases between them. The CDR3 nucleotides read TGCGCCAGCAGCCCTCTACTAGGAGGGTCAGATACGCAGTATTTT. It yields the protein CASSPLLGGSDTQYF.

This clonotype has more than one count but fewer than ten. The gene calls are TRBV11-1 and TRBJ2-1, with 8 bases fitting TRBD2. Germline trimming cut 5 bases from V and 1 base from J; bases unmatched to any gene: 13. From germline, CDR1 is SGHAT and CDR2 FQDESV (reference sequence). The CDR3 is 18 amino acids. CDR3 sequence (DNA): TGTGCCAGCAGCCCGGCGGGGGGAAAGGGAGGGTCCTACAATGAGCAGTTCTTC. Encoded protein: CASSPAGGKGGSYNEQFF.

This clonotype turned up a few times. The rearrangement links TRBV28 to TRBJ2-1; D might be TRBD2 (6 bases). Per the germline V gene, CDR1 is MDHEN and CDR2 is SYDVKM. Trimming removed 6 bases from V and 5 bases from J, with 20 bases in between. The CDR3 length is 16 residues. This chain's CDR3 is CASRPPGLGRNNEQFF. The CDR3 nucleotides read TGTGCCAGCAGACCCCCGGGACTTGGAAGGAACAATGAGCAGTTCTTC.

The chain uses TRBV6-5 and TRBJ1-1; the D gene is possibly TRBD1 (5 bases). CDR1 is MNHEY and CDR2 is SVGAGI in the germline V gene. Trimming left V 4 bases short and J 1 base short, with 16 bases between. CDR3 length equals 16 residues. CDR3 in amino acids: CASSFDREGANTEAFF. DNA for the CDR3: TGTGCCAGCAGTTTCGATCGGGAAGGGGCGAACACTGAAGCTTTCTTT.

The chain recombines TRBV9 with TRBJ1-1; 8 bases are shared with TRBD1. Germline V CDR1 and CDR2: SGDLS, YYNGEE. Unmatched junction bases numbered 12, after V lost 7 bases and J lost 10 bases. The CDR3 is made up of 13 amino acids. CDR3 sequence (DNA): TGTGCCAGCGGCCTGACAGGGGAGGGTAGAGCTTTCTTT. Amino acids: CASGLTGEGRAFF.

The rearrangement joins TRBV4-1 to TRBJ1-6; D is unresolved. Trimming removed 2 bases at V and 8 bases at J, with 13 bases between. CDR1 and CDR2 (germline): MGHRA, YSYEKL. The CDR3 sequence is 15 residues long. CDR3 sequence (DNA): TGCGCCAGCAGCCAACAGTTGTCTCCGGATTCACCCCTCCACTTT. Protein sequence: CASSQQLSPDSPLHF.

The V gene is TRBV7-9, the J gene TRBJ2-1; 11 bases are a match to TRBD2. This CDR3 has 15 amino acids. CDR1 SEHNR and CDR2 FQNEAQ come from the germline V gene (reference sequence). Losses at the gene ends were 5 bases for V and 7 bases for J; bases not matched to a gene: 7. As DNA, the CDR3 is TGTGCCAGCAGCCGTCTAGCGGGGGGAATAAATGAGCAGTTCTTC. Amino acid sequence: CASSRLAGGINEQFF.

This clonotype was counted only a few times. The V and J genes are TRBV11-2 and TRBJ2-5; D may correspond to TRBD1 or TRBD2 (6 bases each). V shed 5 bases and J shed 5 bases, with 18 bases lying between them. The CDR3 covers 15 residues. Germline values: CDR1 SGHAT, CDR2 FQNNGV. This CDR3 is CASSPSGAFDETQYF. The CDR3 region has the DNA TGTGCCAGCAGCCCGTCGGGGGCTTTCGATGAGACCCAGTACTTC. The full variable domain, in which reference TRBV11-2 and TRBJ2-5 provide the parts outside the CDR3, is EAGVAQSPRYKIIEKRQSVAFWCNPISGHATLYWYQQILGQGPKLLIQFQNNGVVDDSQLPKDRFSAERLKGVDSTLKIQPAKLEDSAVYLCASSPSGAFDETQYFGPGTRLLVL.

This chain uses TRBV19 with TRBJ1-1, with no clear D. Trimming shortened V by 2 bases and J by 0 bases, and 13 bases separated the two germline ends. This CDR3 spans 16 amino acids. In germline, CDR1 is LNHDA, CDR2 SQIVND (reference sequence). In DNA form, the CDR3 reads TGTGCCAGTAGTATATTGGCAGAGATCATGAACACTGAAGCTTTCTTT. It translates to CASSILAEIMNTEAFF.

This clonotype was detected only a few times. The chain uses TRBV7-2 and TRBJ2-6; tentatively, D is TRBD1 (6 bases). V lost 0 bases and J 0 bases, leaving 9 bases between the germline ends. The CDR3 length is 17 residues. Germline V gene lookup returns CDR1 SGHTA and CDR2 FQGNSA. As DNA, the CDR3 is TGTGCCAGCAGCTTAGCGGGGGCCAGCTCTGGGGCCAACGTCCTGACTTTC. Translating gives CASSLAGASSGANVLTF.

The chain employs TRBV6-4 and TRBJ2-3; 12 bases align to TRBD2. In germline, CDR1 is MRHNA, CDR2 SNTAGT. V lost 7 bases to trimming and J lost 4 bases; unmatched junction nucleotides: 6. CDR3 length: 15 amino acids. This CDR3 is CASIRTSGAPDTQYF. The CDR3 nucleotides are TGTGCCAGCATTCGGACTAGCGGGGCCCCAGATACGCAGTATTTT.

The CDR3 here is CASSLGGQTYEQYF. The CDR3 DNA sequence: TGCGCCAGCAGCTTGGGAGGGCAGACCTACGAGCAGTACTTC. The V gene is TRBV5-1, the J gene TRBJ2-7; D may be TRBD2 (5 bases). CDR3 length: 14 residues. Germline CDR1 is SGHRS and CDR2 is YFSETQ. Between the trimmed V and J ends, which lost 0 bases and 2 bases, there was a span of 9 bases.

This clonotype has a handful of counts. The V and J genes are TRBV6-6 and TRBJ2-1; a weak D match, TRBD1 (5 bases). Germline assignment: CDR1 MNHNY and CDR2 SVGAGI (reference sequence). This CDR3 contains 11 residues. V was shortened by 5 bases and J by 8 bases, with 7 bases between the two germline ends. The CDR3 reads CASSTRDEQFF. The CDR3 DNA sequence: TGTGCCAGCAGTACCAGGGATGAGCAGTTCTTC.

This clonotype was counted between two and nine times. CDR3 region: CASSQDVASTDTQYF. CDR3 DNA sequence: TGTGCCAGCAGCCAAGACGTGGCCTCCACAGATACGCAGTATTTT. The rearrangement joins TRBV14 to TRBJ2-3; no reliable D call. The germline V gene encodes CDR1 SGHDN and CDR2 FVKESK. Trimming cost V 0 bases and J 2 bases, with 9 bases left between them. The CDR3 sequence is 15 residues long.

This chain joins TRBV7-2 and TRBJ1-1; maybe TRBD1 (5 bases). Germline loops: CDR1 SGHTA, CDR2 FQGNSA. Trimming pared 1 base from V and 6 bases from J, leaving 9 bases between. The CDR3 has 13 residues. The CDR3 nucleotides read TGTGCCAGCAGCTTAGGACCCAGGGCTGAAGCTTTCTTT. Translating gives CASSLGPRAEAFF.

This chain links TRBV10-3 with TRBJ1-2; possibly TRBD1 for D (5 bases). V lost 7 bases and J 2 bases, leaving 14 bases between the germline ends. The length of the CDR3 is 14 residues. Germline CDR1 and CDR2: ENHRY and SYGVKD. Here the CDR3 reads CAITPRGGNYGYTF. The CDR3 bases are TGTGCCATCACTCCAAGGGGAGGGAACTATGGCTACACCTTC.

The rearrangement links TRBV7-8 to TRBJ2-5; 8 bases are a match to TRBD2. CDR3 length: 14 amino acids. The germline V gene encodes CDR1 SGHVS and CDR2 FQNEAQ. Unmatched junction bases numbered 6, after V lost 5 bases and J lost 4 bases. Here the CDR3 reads CASSRSGVGETQYF. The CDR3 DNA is TGTGCCAGCAGCCGTAGCGGGGTGGGAGAGACCCAGTACTTC.